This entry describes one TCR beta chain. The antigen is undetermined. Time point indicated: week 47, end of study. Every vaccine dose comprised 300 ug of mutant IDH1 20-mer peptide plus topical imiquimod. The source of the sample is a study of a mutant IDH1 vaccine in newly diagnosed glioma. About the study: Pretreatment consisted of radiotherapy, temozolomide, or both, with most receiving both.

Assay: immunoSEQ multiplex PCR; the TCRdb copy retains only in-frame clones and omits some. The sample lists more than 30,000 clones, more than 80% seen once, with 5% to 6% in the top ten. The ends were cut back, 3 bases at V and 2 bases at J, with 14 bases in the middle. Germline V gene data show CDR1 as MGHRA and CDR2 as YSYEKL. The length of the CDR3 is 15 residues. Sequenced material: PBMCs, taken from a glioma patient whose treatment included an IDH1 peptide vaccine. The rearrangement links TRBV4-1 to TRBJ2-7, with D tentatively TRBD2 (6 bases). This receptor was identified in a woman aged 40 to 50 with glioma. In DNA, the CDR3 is TGCGCCAGCAGCCACCCCCGGGACTCAGCCTACGAGCAGTACTTC. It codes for CASSHPRDSAYEQYF.